This TCR beta chain was identified during a study of response to subunit inactivated influenza vaccine. Study findings and constraints: Authors suggested each seasonal flu vaccination may recruit only limited numbers of new T cells.

V was trimmed by 1 base and J by 4 bases, leaving 14 bases between them. Looked up from germline, CDR1 is SGHTA and CDR2 is FQGNSA. The CDR3 loop spans 16 amino acids. In its sample, this clonotype was seen a few times. Antigen specificity is unknown. Via MiXCR, TCRdb re-called the RT-PCR reads, giving one row per CDR3 protein. The sample lists 490,000 or so distinct CDR3 sequences, 7.6% occurring once. The sample in question was PBMCs from blood, obtained 23 to 25 months after vaccination. The clonotype originates from a man aged 45-69 years who received an inactivated influenza vaccine. The rearrangement joins TRBV7-2 to TRBJ1-5; D remains unclear. The CDR3 DNA reads as TGTGCCAGCAGCTTAGAGGACTCAAGAAATAATCAGCCCCAGCATTTT. Its protein is CASSLEDSRNNQPQHF.